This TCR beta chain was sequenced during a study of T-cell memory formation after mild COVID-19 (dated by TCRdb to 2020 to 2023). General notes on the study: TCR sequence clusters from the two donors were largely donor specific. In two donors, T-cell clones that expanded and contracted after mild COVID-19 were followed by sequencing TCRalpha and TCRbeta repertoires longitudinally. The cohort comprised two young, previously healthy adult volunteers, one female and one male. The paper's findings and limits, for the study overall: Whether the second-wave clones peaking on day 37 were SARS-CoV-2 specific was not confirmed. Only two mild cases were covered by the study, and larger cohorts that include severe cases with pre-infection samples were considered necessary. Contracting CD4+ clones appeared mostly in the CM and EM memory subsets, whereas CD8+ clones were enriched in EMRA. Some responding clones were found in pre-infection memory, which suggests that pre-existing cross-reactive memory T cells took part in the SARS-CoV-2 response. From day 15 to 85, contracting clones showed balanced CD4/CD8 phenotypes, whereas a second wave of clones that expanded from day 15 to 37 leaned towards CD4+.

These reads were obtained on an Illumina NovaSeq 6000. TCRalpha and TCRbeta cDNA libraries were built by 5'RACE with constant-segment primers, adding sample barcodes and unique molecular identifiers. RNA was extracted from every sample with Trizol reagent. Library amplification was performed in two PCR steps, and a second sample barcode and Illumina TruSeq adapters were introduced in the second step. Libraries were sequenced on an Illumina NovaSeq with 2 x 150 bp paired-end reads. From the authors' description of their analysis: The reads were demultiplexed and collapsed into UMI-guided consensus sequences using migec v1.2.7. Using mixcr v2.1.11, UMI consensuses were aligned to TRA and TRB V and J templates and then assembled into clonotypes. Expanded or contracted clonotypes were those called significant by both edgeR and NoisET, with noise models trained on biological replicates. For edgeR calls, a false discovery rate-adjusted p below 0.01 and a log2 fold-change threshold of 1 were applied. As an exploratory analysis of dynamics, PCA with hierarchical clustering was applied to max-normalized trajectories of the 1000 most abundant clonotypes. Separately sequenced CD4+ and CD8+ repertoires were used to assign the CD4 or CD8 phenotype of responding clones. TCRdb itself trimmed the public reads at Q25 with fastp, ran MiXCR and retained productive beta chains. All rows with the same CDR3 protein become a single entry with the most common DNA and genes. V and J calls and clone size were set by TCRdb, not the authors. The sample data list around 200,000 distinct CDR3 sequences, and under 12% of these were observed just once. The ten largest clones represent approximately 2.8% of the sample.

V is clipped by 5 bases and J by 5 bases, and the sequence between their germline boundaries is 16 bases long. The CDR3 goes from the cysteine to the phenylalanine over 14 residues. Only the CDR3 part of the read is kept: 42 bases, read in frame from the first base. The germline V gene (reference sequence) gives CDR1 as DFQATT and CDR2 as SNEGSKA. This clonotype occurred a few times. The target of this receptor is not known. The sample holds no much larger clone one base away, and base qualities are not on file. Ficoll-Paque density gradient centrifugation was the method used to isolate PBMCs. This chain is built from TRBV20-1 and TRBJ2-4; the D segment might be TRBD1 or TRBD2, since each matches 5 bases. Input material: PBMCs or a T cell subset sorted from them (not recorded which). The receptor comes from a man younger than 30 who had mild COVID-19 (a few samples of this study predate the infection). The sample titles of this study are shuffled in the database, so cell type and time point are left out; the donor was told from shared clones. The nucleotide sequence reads TGCAGTGCTTTCAGACCGGGACGAGAAAACATTCAGTACTTC. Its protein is CSAFRPGRENIQYF.